This T cell receptor beta chain stems from a study of blood T cell repertoires in COVID-19. Looking at the study overall: Both acute and convalescent COVID-19 samples were obtained from the United States, Italy and Spain.

Using immunoSEQ multiplex PCR, the repertoire was profiled, and TCRdb retains in-frame clones only, with some absent. The sample contains roughly 100,000 clones, about nine tenths of which appear only once. This receptor was obtained from a woman in her forties or fifties with COVID-19, enrolled during active disease. Sequencing used peripheral blood.

As DNA, the CDR3 is TGTGCCAGTAGTAAGGAGGGGGACAGGAACACTGAAGCTTTCTTT. Residues: CASSKEGDRNTEAFF. The V gene is TRBV19, the J gene TRBJ1-1, with 7 bases matching TRBD1. V was pared by 4 bases and J by 1 base, with 6 bases of the junction left unmatched. The CDR3 totals 15 residues. Germline CDR1 and CDR2: LNHDA and SQIVND (reference sequence).